This section outlines one T cell receptor beta chain sequence together with its context. Its specificity is unknown. A junction boundary mismatches the germline segment, possibly from a read error. This specimen belongs to a study of T cell responses to AZD1222 COVID-19 vaccine. General observations from the study: Baseline seropositivity occurred in only a handful of AZD1222 recipients. Breadth and depth of Spike-specific TCRs rose after two AZD1222 doses. White British ancestry dominated among donors, who included more females, and clonal diversity was possibly underestimated. Repertoires were obtained solely post-peak T cell response.

TCRdb's copy holds only in-frame clones and misses some; the assay was immunoSEQ multiplex PCR. This sample carries about 170,000 clones, around nine tenths of them seen once, and the ten largest clones take roughly 1.7%. The CDR3 sequence is 12 residues long. The germline V gene has CDR1 LNHDA and CDR2 SQIVND (reference sequence). This specimen was peripheral blood, taken on day 0 of AZD1222 vaccination. This chain links TRBV19 with TRBJ1-5; 9 positions match TRBD1. The receptor was derived from an adult in good health. The CDR3 protein is CASSSLGGTGTF. The DNA of the CDR3 is TGTGCCAGTAGCTCCTTAGGAGGGACAGGGACATTT. The variable domain in full, completed from reference TRBV19 and TRBJ1-5, reads DGGITQSPKYLFRKEGQNVTLSCEQNLNHDAMYWYRQDPGQGLRLIYYSQIVNDFQKGDIAEGYSVSREKKESFPLTVTSAQKNPTAFYLCASSSLGGTGTFGDGTRLSIL.